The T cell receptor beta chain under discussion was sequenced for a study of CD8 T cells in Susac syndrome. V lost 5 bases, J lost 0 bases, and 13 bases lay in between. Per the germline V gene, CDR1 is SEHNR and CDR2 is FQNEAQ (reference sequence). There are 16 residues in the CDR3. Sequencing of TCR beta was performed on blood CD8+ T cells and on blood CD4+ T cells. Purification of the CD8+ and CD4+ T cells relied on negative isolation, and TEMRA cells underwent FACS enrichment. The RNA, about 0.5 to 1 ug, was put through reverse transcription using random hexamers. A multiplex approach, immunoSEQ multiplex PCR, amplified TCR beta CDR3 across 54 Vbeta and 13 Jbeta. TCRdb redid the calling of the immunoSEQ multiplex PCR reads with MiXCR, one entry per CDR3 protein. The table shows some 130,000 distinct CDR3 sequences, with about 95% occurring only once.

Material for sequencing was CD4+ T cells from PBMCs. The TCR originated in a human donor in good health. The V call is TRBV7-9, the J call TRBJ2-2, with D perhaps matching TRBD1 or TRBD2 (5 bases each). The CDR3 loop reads CASSVGTASNTGELFF. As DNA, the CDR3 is TGTGCCAGCAGCGTCGGGACGGCCTCGAACACCGGGGAGCTGTTTTTT.